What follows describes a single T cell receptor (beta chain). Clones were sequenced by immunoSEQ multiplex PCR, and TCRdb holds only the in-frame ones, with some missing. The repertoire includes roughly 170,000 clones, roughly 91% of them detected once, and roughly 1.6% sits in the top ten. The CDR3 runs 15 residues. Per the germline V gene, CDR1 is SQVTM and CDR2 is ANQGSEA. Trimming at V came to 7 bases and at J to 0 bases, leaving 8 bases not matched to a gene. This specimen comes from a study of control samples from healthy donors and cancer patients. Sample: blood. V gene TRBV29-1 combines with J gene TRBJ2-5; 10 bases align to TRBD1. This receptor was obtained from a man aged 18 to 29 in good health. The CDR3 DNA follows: TGCAGCGGGAAAAGGACAGGGGGGTACCAAGAGACCCAGTACTTC. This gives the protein CSGKRTGGYQETQYF.